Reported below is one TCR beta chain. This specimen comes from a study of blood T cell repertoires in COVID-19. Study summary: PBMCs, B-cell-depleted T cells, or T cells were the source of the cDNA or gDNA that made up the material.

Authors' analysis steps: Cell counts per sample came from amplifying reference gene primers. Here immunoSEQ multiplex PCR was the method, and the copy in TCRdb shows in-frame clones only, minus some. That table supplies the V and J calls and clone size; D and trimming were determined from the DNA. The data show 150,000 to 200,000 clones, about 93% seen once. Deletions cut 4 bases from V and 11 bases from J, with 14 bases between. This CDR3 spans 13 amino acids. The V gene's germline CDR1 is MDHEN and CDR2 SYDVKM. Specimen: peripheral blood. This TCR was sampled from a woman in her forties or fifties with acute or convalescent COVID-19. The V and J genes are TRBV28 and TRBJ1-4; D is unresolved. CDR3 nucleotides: TGTGCCAGCAGTTATGAGACCCTCGGGAAACTGTTTTTT. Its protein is CASSYETLGKLFF.